The T cell receptor (beta chain) under discussion was sequenced for a study of T-cell reconstitution after alpha-beta-depleted transplantation in children. Unique molecular identifiers featured in how the TCRbeta library was prepared. TCRdb reprocessed the PCR reads with MiXCR, giving one entry per CDR3 protein. The sample lists more than 120,000 distinct CDR3 sequences; 8.5% to 10% were seen once. This clonotype occurred many times. Looked up from germline, CDR1 is DFQATT and CDR2 is SNEGSKA (reference sequence). The CDR3 is 10 amino acids. The V end was cut by 3 bases, the J end by 13 bases, with 10 bases between.

The clonotype was recovered from a female patient under 10 years old who had a stem cell transplant for congenital amegakaryocytic thrombocytopenia, so the T cells may come from the graft donor. The chain uses TRBV20-1 and TRBJ2-1; D uncertain. The sample was PBMCs, mostly from graft donor cells, taken 180 days after TCRalphabeta/CD19-depleted stem cell transplant. CDR3 DNA: TGCAGTGCTAGTCACCCTGCCCAGTTCTTC. Encoded protein: CSASHPAQFF.